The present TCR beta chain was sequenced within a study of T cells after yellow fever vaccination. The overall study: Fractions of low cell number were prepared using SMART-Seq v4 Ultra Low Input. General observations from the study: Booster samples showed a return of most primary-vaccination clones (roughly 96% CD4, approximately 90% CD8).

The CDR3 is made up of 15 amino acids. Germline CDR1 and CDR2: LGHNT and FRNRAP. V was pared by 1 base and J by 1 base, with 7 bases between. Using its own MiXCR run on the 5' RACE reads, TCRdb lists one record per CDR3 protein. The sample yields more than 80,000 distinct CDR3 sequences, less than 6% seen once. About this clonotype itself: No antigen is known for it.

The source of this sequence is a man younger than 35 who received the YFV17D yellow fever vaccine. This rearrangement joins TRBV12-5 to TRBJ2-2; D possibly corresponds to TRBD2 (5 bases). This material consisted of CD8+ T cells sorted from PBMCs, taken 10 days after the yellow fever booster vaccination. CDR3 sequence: CASGLGEQNTGELFF. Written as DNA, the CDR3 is TGTGCTAGTGGTTTGGGGGAGCAGAACACCGGGGAGCTGTTTTTT.